Below, 24 T cell receptor beta chains from the same sample are listed, as sequenced in a study of T-cell reconstitution after alpha-beta-depleted transplantation in children. The authors prepared the TCRbeta library with unique molecular identifiers. A single record per CDR3 protein comes from TCRdb applying MiXCR to the PCR reads. The sample holds 240,000 or so distinct CDR3 sequences, 12% seen once. The specimen was PBMCs from the stem cell graft donor, collected from the stem cell graft. The receptors here all came from a human donor who donated a stem cell graft to a child with acute lymphoblastic leukemia.

The rearrangement joins TRBV5-1 to TRBJ1-1, with 10 bases matching TRBD1. The length of the CDR3 is 15 residues. Germline trimming cut 4 bases from V and 2 bases from J; bases unmatched to any gene: 5. CDR1 SGHRS and CDR2 YFSETQ come from the germline V gene. CDR3 region: CASSTGQGGNTEAFF. CDR3 nucleotide sequence: TGCGCCAGCAGCACAGGACAGGGGGGAAACACTGAAGCTTTCTTT.

This clonotype appeared many times. This chain joins TRBV10-3 and TRBJ2-7; the match to TRBD2 covers 7 bases. The germline V gene encodes CDR1 ENHRY and CDR2 SYGVKD. V lost 3 bases and J lost 6; bases outside the gene matches: 11. The CDR3 has 15 residues. CDR3 loop: CAISERLAPVGEQYF. As DNA, the CDR3 is TGTGCCATCAGTGAACGACTAGCCCCGGTGGGCGAGCAGTACTTC.

This chain joins TRBV24-1 and TRBJ2-1, with no clear D. The CDR3 has 11 amino acids. Germline values: CDR1 KGHDR, CDR2 SFDVKD. Trimming cost V 1 base and J 10 bases, with 4 bases left between them. The chain's CDR3 is CATSDLEEQFF. CDR3 DNA sequence: TGTGCCACCAGTGATTTAGAAGAGCAGTTCTTC.

This clonotype was seen ten or more times. The chain employs TRBV12-3 or TRBV12-4 and TRBJ2-1; D is uncertain. Trimming pared 8 bases from V and 1 base from J, leaving 9 bases between. The CDR3 is made up of 13 amino acids. Here the CDR3 DNA reads TGTGCCAGCGGTATCAGTTCCTACAATGAGCAGTTCTTC. Translating gives CASGISSYNEQFF.

This clonotype was counted many times. This chain links TRBV7-9 with TRBJ1-1; 11 nucleotides align to TRBD1. The CDR3 sequence is 16 residues long. Looked up from germline, CDR1 is SEHNR and CDR2 is FQNEAQ (reference sequence). The V segment lost 3 bases and the J segment 4 bases; nucleotides outside the gene matches: 7. The CDR3 region is CASSFKEGTGGTEAFF. Here the CDR3 DNA reads TGTGCCAGCAGCTTCAAAGAGGGGACAGGGGGCACTGAAGCTTTCTTT.

This clonotype appeared many times. The rearrangement uses TRBV11-2 and TRBJ2-7; 8 bases align to TRBD1. The CDR3 has 15 residues. Trimming at V came to 5 bases and at J to 2 bases, leaving 8 bases not matched to a gene. CDR1 SGHAT and CDR2 FQNNGV come from the germline V gene. The CDR3 region is CASSQRRTGPYEQYF. The CDR3 DNA follows: TGTGCCAGCAGCCAGCGTCGGACAGGGCCCTACGAGCAGTACTTC.

This clonotype was recorded at least ten times. The chain couples TRBV5-1 to TRBJ2-2; TRBD1 agrees at 8 bases. The CDR3 spans 15 residues. Trimming removed 2 bases from V and 3 bases from J; junction bases left unmatched: 3. Germline CDR1 and CDR2: SGHRS and YFSETQ. In nucleotides, the CDR3 is TGCGCCAGCAGCTTTTGGGGACAGGACACCGGGGAGCTGTTTTTT. This gives the protein CASSFWGQDTGELFF.

This clonotype was seen a handful of times. In DNA form, the CDR3 reads TGCAGTGCTAGAGATGGGAAACGAAAGACAGCGGTAACTAACTATGGCTACACCTTC. Residues: CSARDGKRKTAVTNYGYTF. The chain links TRBV20-1 to TRBJ1-2, with D tentatively TRBD1 (5 bases). From germline, CDR1 is DFQATT and CDR2 SNEGSKA (reference sequence). The CDR3 is made up of 19 amino acids. The V and J ends lost 0 bases and 0 bases respectively, with 23 bases between them.

This clonotype was picked up many times. The chain recombines TRBV18 with TRBJ2-5; D perhaps matches TRBD2 (5 bases). The germline V gene encodes CDR1 KGHSH and CDR2 LQKENI. This CDR3 comprises 13 residues. V was cut by 6 bases and J by 2 bases, with 10 bases left in between. The CDR3 here is CASSFGMQETQYF. DNA of the CDR3: TGTGCCAGCTCTTTCGGGATGCAAGAGACCCAGTACTTC.

The chain is built from TRBV18 and TRBJ1-5; 9 bases fit TRBD1. The CDR3 has 16 residues. Germline V CDR1 and CDR2: KGHSH, LQKENI. V shed 4 bases and J 2 bases; nucleotides not matched to a gene: 6. CDR3 sequence (DNA): TGTGCCAGCTCACATGACCGGGACAGGGGCAATCAGCCCCAGCATTTT. Its protein is CASSHDRDRGNQPQHF. Combining the CDR3 with reference TRBV18 and TRBJ1-5 gives the whole variable domain NAGVMQNPRHLVRRRGQEARLRCSPMKGHSHVYWYRQLPEEGLKFMVYLQKENIIDESGMPKERFSAEFPKEGPSILRIQQVVRGDSAAYFCASSHDRDRGNQPQHFGDGTRLSIL.

This clonotype appeared many times. The chain employs TRBV9 and TRBJ2-5, with TRBD2 matching over 13 bases. The CDR3 spans 18 residues. Germline loops: CDR1 SGDLS, CDR2 YYNGEE. Unmatched junction bases numbered 13, after V lost 4 bases and J lost 4 bases. CDR3 residues: CASSIGTSGDLYGETQYF. The CDR3 DNA reads as TGTGCCAGCAGCATCGGGACTAGCGGGGACCTTTACGGAGAGACCCAGTACTTC.

The table lists this clonotype with many counts. V usage is TRBV5-1 and J usage is TRBJ2-1; 7 bases are a match to TRBD1. V lost 5 bases, J lost 4 bases, and 6 bases stayed unmatched. CDR1 and CDR2 from the germline V gene are SGHRS and YFSETQ. CDR3 size: 14 residues. This chain's CDR3 is CASRWDSHYNEQFF. In DNA form, the CDR3 reads TGCGCCAGCAGATGGGACAGCCATTACAATGAGCAGTTCTTC.

This clonotype has a count of ten or more. The chain uses TRBV4-3 and TRBJ1-4; D is unclear. Trimming took 0 bases from V and 8 from J, leaving 13 bases between them. Germline V gives CDR1 LGHNA, CDR2 YSLEER. This CDR3 comprises 15 residues. The CDR3 bases are TGCGCCAGCAGCCAAGACCACAGCCCCCGGGAAAAACTGTTTTTT. It encodes CASSQDHSPREKLFF.

This clonotype was observed at least ten times. The chain uses TRBV7-2 and TRBJ1-1; 7 positions agree with TRBD1. The CDR3 is 15 amino acids. CDR1 and CDR2 from the germline V gene are SGHTA and FQGNSA. J lost 4 bases, V lost 1 base, and 6 bases had no gene match. CDR3 in amino acids: CASSLGGGATTEAFF. CDR3 DNA: TGTGCCAGCAGCTTAGGAGGGGGCGCGACCACTGAAGCTTTCTTT.

This clonotype came up many times. This sequence joins TRBV28 and TRBJ2-1; 9 positions agree with TRBD2. Germline V gives CDR1 MDHEN, CDR2 SYDVKM. The CDR3 sequence is 15 residues long. V trimming: 6 bases; J trimming: 9 bases; junction bases outside the gene matches: 12. Here the CDR3 reads CASRRSGRAGGEQFF. The CDR3 nucleotides are TGTGCCAGCAGGCGGAGCGGGAGAGCGGGGGGTGAGCAGTTCTTC.

The sample holds many counts of this clonotype. The chain recombines TRBV27 with TRBJ1-5, with 7 bases matching TRBD1. There are 14 residues in the CDR3. Per germline, CDR1 MNHEY and CDR2 SMNVEV (reference sequence). With 7 bases clipped from V and 6 bases from J, the junction kept 9 bases outside the gene matches. The CDR3 DNA follows: TGTGCCAGCAAAGGTGTAGGGGGCGGTCAGCCCCAGCATTTT. Translating gives CASKGVGGGQPQHF.

Ten or more counts support this clonotype. This chain joins TRBV7-9 and TRBJ1-1; D is perhaps TRBD1 (6 bases). This CDR3 contains 15 residues. CDR1 SEHNR and CDR2 FQNEAQ come from the germline V gene (reference sequence). V lost 5 bases and J 4 bases, leaving 17 bases between the germline ends. CDR3 loop: CASSGALTGTTEAFF. The CDR3 DNA is TGTGCCAGCAGCGGAGCCCTGACAGGTACCACTGAAGCTTTCTTT.

This clonotype occurred many times. The V call is TRBV7-9, the J call TRBJ2-1, with D uncertain. The CDR3 extends over 14 amino acids. The ends were cut back, 3 bases at V and 4 bases at J, with 10 bases in the middle. Germline V gene lookup returns CDR1 SEHNR and CDR2 FQNEAQ (reference sequence). The CDR3 is CASSLGPLYNEQFF. In DNA form, the CDR3 reads TGTGCCAGCAGCTTGGGTCCCTTATACAATGAGCAGTTCTTC.

This clonotype appeared many times. V gene TRBV5-1 combines with J gene TRBJ1-1; D is unclear. Germline CDR1 is SGHRS and CDR2 is YFSETQ. V lost 0 bases and J 0 bases, leaving 12 bases between the germline ends. The CDR3 spans 16 residues. The CDR3 spells CASSLAGRTMNTEAFF. DNA for the CDR3: TGCGCCAGCAGCTTGGCCGGTCGGACGATGAACACTGAAGCTTTCTTT.

This clonotype was observed a single time. The chain carries TRBV3-1 and TRBJ1-1; D remains ambiguous. The V and J ends lost 4 bases and 1 base respectively, with 16 bases between them. CDR3 size: 16 residues. Germline CDR1 is LGHDT and CDR2 is YNNKEL (reference sequence). CDR3 sequence reads: CASSPMGRSPNTEAFF. The CDR3 bases are TGTGCCAGCAGCCCTATGGGAAGATCCCCGAACACTGAAGCTTTCTTT.

This clonotype has at least ten counts. This rearrangement joins TRBV25-1 to TRBJ1-4; TRBD1 might be the D (6 bases). This CDR3 comprises 14 residues. V dropped 2 bases and J dropped 5 bases, with 9 bases sitting between them. The V gene's germline CDR1 is MGHDK and CDR2 SYGVNS. As DNA, the CDR3 is TGTGCCAGCAGTGAACGGGGGCCCAATGAAAAACTGTTTTTT. This gives the protein CASSERGPNEKLFF.

The J gene is TRBJ2-5, the V gene TRBV27; 9 bases fit TRBD1. The CDR3 totals 14 residues. The germline V gene encodes CDR1 MNHEY and CDR2 SMNVEV (reference sequence). J was trimmed by 4 bases and V by 5 bases; bases with no gene match: 5. The CDR3 protein is CASSPRQGGETQYF. CDR3 sequence (DNA): TGTGCCAGCAGTCCTAGACAGGGGGGAGAGACCCAGTACTTC.

This clonotype was seen ten or more times. This chain links TRBV10-3 with TRBJ1-2; maybe TRBD1 (5 bases). Germline V gives CDR1 ENHRY, CDR2 SYGVKD. The V end was cut by 1 base, the J end by 3 bases, with 9 bases between. This CDR3 is built from 14 residues. The CDR3 sequence is CAISELGVDYGYTF. The CDR3 DNA reads as TGTGCCATCAGTGAGTTAGGGGTTGACTATGGCTACACCTTC.

This clonotype was found many times. The rearrangement joins TRBV4-3 to TRBJ1-2, with D perhaps TRBD1 (6 bases). V gave up 4 bases and J gave up 13 bases, with 19 bases separating them. In germline, CDR1 is LGHNA, CDR2 YSLEER. The CDR3 sequence is 13 residues long. CDR3 amino acids: CASSLLTGGAGTF. The CDR3 nucleotides read TGCGCCAGCAGCCTCCTAACGGGGGGCGCGGGCACCTTC.